This is a list of T cell receptor beta chains from one sample in a study of T cells in narcolepsy. The method was immunoSEQ multiplex PCR; TCRdb's version includes in-frame clones alone and lacks a portion of them. The sample lists about 36,000 clones, about 80% seen once, with 2% to 2.5% in the top ten. Sequencing was done on a sample of memory (CD45RA-) CD4+ T cells from blood. The source is a human donor in good health. The CDR3 runs from the conserved cysteine through the conserved F or W. Fields, in order: D gene, V gene, J gene, clone size, CDR3 DNA, CDR3 protein. A D gene is named only where the DNA matches it firmly. Clone size is stated in some rows and not others, as once, few, many or a class when expanded.

>TRBD2|TRBV28|TRBJ2-1|NA
TGTGCCAGCAGTCCCACTAGCGGGTTCTACAATGAGCAGTTCTTC
CASSPTSGFYNEQFF
>NA|TRBV30|TRBJ2-7|NA
TGTGCCTGGAGTGTACAAGGTTACGAGCAGTACTTC
CAWSVQGYEQYF
>TRBD1|TRBV2|TRBJ1-2|NA
TGTGCCAGCAACCTCCTTCGGACAGGGGGAATGGATGGCTACACCTTC
CASNLLRTGGMDGYTF
>NA|TRBV7-9|TRBJ1-1|NA
TGTGCCAGCAGCTTCGACACTGAAGCTTTCTTT
CASSFDTEAFF
>NA|TRBV30|TRBJ2-3|NA
TGTGCCTGGAGTCCTAAACAGGGCCTGCCTAGCACAGATACGCAGTATTTT
CAWSPKQGLPSTDTQYF
>NA|TRBV7-2|TRBJ2-5|NA
TGTGCCAGCAGCTTCCACCCCGTGGTAGAGACCCAGTACTTC
CASSFHPVVETQYF
>NA|TRBV6-5|TRBJ2-3|few
TGTGCCAGCGGGGTCTCCACAGATACGCAGTATTTT
CASGVSTDTQYF
>NA|TRBV29-1|TRBJ1-2|NA
TGCAGCGTTGAAGGGCAGACCTATGGCTACACCTTC
CSVEGQTYGYTF
>TRBD2|TRBV2|TRBJ2-7|NA
TGTGCCAGCAGAGTTAGCGGGAGCGTTACGAGGCAGTACTTC
CASRVSGSVTRQYF
>TRBD1|TRBV18|TRBJ2-5|few
TGTGCCAGCTCACAGGGGGCGGAAGAGACCCAGTACTTC
CASSQGAEETQYF
>NA|TRBV19|TRBJ1-3|NA
TGTGCCAGTAGTAGCTCGGCTGCTGGAAACACCATATATTTT
CASSSSAAGNTIYF
>NA|TRBV7-8|TRBJ1-3|NA
TGTGCCAGCAGCTTAGCGGGAACCAGGTCTGGAAACACCATATATTTT
CASSLAGTRSGNTIYF
>NA|TRBV4-2|TRBJ2-2|NA
TGTGCCAGCAGCCACGACGGGGGAAGCACCGGGGAGCTGTTTTTT
CASSHDGGSTGELFF
>NA|TRBV6-5|TRBJ2-1|once
TGTGCCAGCAGTTACACGGGGATCGGTGGGGATGAGCAGTTCTTC
CASSYTGIGGDEQFF
>TRBD2|TRBV7-2|TRBJ2-1|few
TGTGCCAGCAGCCCCTTAGCGGGAAGCACCTACAATGAGCAGTTCTTC
CASSPLAGSTYNEQFF
>NA|TRBV5-1|TRBJ1-1|NA
TGCGCCAGCAGTCCTGCGAGGGACACTGAAGCTTTCTTT
CASSPARDTEAFF
>NA|TRBV7-7|TRBJ2-1|NA
TGTGCCAGCAGCCCAGACCAGGGGAGTGAGCAGTTCTTC
CASSPDQGSEQFF
>NA|TRBV19|TRBJ2-2|NA
TGTGCCAGTAGACTGCTTGGTCACACCGGGGAGCTGTTTTTT
CASRLLGHTGELFF
>NA|TRBV18|TRBJ2-3|NA
TGTGCCAGCTCTCCGGGGCGGAGGGGCACAGATACGCAGTATTTT
CASSPGRRGTDTQYF
>NA|TRBV7-8|TRBJ2-7|NA
TGTGCCAGCAGCTTACCCCGACAGGACGAGCAGTACTTC
CASSLPRQDEQYF
>NA|TRBV19|TRBJ2-3|NA
TGTGCCACTACCCAAGGCGGGCTCACAGATACGCAGTATTTT
CATTQGGLTDTQYF
>NA|TRBV11-2|TRBJ2-3|NA
TGTGCCAGCAGCCCCCAAGGAGGGCCAGATACGCAGTATTTT
CASSPQGGPDTQYF
>NA|TRBV6-4|TRBJ1-2|NA
TGTGCCAGCAGTCGCTCTGGGGACTATGGCTACACCTTC
CASSRSGDYGYTF
>NA|TRBV6-1|TRBJ1-1|NA
TGTGCCAGCAGACCAAACCAGGGGTCCGACACTGAAGCTTTCTTT
CASRPNQGSDTEAFF
>NA|TRBV23-1|TRBJ1-6|NA
TGCGCCAGCAGTCAATCAAGGCGTTCACCCCTCCACTTT
CASSQSRRSPLHF
>NA|TRBV18|TRBJ1-5|NA
TGTGCCAGCTCACCGACGGTCGATCAGCCCCAGCATTTT
CASSPTVDQPQHF
>NA|TRBV7-2|TRBJ2-5|NA
TGTGCCAGCAGCTTAAATCCGGGGCCCCAAGAGACCCAGTACTTC
CASSLNPGPQETQYF
>TRBD2|TRBV18|TRBJ2-1|NA
TGTGCCAGCTCACCATACCCCGTCGGGGGGGCGGGCGAGCAGTTCTTC
CASSPYPVGGAGEQFF
>NA|TRBV11-3|TRBJ2-3|NA
TGTGCCAGCGGCATCCGCACAGATACGCAGTATTTT
CASGIRTDTQYF
>NA|TRBV7-9|TRBJ1-4|NA
TGTGCCAGCAGCGGTGAGGGGTTGGGTGAAAAACTGTTTTTT
CASSGEGLGEKLFF